Each of the 27 T cell receptor beta chains below was sequenced from the same sample in a study of regulatory T cells in long-lasting Graves disease. The time point is: persistent/refractory GD, antithyroid drugs over 5 years with positive TRAb. After RNA was extracted from PBMCs, the TCR library was made from it. Building of the TCR beta libraries involved iRepertoire HTBI primers and Arm-PCR of CDR3 regions. TCRdb passed the multiplex PCR reads through MiXCR, listing each CDR3 protein once. The repertoire has 360,000 or so distinct CDR3 sequences, roughly 24% of them found once; the top ten carry around a quarter. The input for sequencing was peripheral blood mononuclear cells (PBMCs), taken when the disease was refractory, from a patient treated with antithyroid drugs. These receptors were collected from a woman aged 40 to 49 with Graves disease.

Comments on this clonotype: This may arise from a read error, as a much more abundant clone is one base away. The chain employs TRBV28 and TRBJ2-5; D remains ambiguous. CDR1 and CDR2 (germline): MDHEN, SYDVKM. The CDR3 runs to 15 residues. The CDR3 DNA is TGTGCCGGCAGTTTATGGCCATTAGCCCAAGAGACCCAGTACTTC. Translating gives CAGSLWPLAQETQYF.

The chain has TRBV6-5 and TRBJ1-4; D is unclear. The CDR3 has 14 residues. The V end lost 2 bases, the J end lost 5 bases, and 9 bases lay between the germline ends. The germline CDR1 and CDR2 sequences are MNHEY and SVGAGI. The CDR3 coding sequence is TGTGCCAGCAGTTACAGCCGAAGGAATGAAAAACTGTTTTTT. Translation: CASSYSRRNEKLFF.

Turning to this clonotype: This may arise from a read error, as a much more abundant clone is one base away. The rearrangement links TRBV12-3 or TRBV12-4 to TRBJ2-2; 11 nucleotides align to TRBD2. The CDR3 runs 21 residues. After removal of 2 bases from V and 6 bases from J, the junction contained 20 bases not matched to a gene. The CDR3 is CASSLWAVAGGPNPGAGELFF. CDR3 coding DNA: TGTGCCAGCAGTTTATGGGCAGTAGCGGGAGGGCCGAATCCCGGAGCCGGGGAGCTGTTTTTT.

The table lists this clonotype with a few counts. The chain combines TRBV20-1 with TRBJ1-1; D is unclear. Germline V CDR1 and CDR2: DFQATT, SNEGSKA (reference sequence). V lost 1 base, J lost 0 bases, and 15 bases lay in between. CDR3 length: 16 residues. CDR3 residues: CSARVPIREMNTEAFF. The CDR3 DNA reads as TGCAGTGCTAGAGTTCCTATCCGCGAAATGAACACTGAAGCTTTCTTT.

V gene TRBV19 combines with J gene TRBJ1-5; D is unclear. The CDR3 consists of 14 residues. From germline, CDR1 is LNHDA and CDR2 SQIVND (reference sequence). Trimming removed 4 bases at V and 5 bases at J, with 12 bases between. The CDR3 DNA is TGTGCCAGTAGTACCTACACCCTCGATCAGCCCCAGCATTTT. Translated: CASSTYTLDQPQHF.

With regard to this clonotype: One base away lies a much larger clone, so this may be a sequencing read error. J is TRBJ1-2 and V is TRBV10-3; D may be TRBD1 (6 bases). From germline, CDR1 is ENHRY and CDR2 SYGVKD. The ends were cut back, 2 bases at V and 2 bases at J, with 12 bases in the middle. The CDR3 consists of 15 residues. DNA of the CDR3: TGTGCCATCAGTGAGGAAGGGGGAGACAACTATGGCTACACCTTC. It yields the protein CAISEEGGDNYGYTF.

This chain links TRBV7-8 with TRBJ2-3; TRBD1 agrees at 8 bases. The CDR3 loop spans 21 amino acids. Germline values: CDR1 SGHVS, CDR2 FQNEAQ. J was trimmed by 0 bases and V by 2 bases; bases with no gene match: 19. CDR3: CASSLKSLDREISLSTDTQYF. The CDR3 nucleotides are TGTGCCAGCAGCTTAAAGTCCCTGGACAGGGAAATCAGTTTAAGCACAGATACGCAGTATTTT.

This clonotype has at least ten counts. The chain is built from TRBV27 and TRBJ2-5; 10 bases agree with TRBD2. This CDR3 comprises 15 residues. The J segment lost 0 bases and the V segment lost 8 bases, leaving 6 bases of the junction unmatched. Germline loops: CDR1 MNHEY, CDR2 SMNVEV (reference sequence). CDR3 region: CASSTSGDYQETQYF. In DNA, the CDR3 is TGTGCCAGCTCTACTAGCGGGGATTACCAAGAGACCCAGTACTTC.

This chain connects TRBV3-1 to TRBJ1-2; no definite D call. Germline values: CDR1 LGHDT, CDR2 YNNKEL (reference sequence). The V end was cut by 2 bases, the J end by 8 bases, with 9 bases between. This CDR3 region has 12 residues. As DNA, the CDR3 is TGTGCCAGCAGCCAATCCAGTTACGGCTACACCTTC. Its protein is CASSQSSYGYTF.

The rearrangement joins TRBV20-1 to TRBJ2-3; D possibly corresponds to TRBD1 (8 bases). The germline CDR1 and CDR2 sequences are DFQATT and SNEGSKA (reference sequence). This CDR3 is built from 15 residues. V gave up 6 bases and J gave up 6 bases, with 22 bases separating them. The CDR3 here is CSALYRGGTSDTQYF. Here the CDR3 DNA reads TGCAGTGCGCTTTACAGGGGGGGGACAAGTGATACGCAGTATTTT.

For this clonotype: A read error is possible here, since a much larger clone lies one base away. The chain carries TRBV2 and TRBJ2-5, with a tentative D call TRBD1 (6 bases). The end of the DNA aligns better with TRBJ2-7, so the J call may be wrong. Per germline, CDR1 SNHLY and CDR2 FYNNEI. This CDR3 is 14 amino acids long. CDR3 sequence reads: CAGRAGTYDYEQYF. The CDR3 DNA sequence: TGTGCCGGCAGGGCCGGGACATACGACTACGAGCAGTACTTC.

The V call is TRBV28, the J call TRBJ2-7, with 9 bases matching TRBD1. Germline values: CDR1 MDHEN, CDR2 SYDVKM. The CDR3 has 14 amino acids. V dropped 5 bases and J dropped 7; count of bases not matched to a gene: 9. The CDR3: CASSPRTGAGEQYF. DNA of the CDR3: TGTGCCAGCAGTCCCAGGACAGGGGCAGGGGAGCAGTACTTC.

The rearrangement links TRBV28 to TRBJ1-3, with D unresolved. V was clipped by 3 bases and J by 1 base, with 10 bases between them. Germline values: CDR1 MDHEN, CDR2 SYDVKM. The CDR3 sequence is 15 residues long. CDR3 sequence reads: CASSFFGVSGNTIYF. In DNA, the CDR3 is TGTGCCAGCAGTTTCTTTGGGGTTTCTGGAAACACCATATATTTT.

This clonotype was found many times. This chain links TRBV7-2 with TRBJ2-7, with 11 bases fitting TRBD2. The CDR3 spans 16 residues. The trim removed 1 base at V and 4 bases at J, leaving 6 bases unmatched. In germline, CDR1 is SGHTA, CDR2 FQGNSA. The CDR3, as DNA: TGTGCCAGCAGCTTAGTTACGGGGACTAGCGGTTACGAGCAGTACTTC. It is translated as CASSLVTGTSGYEQYF.

This clonotype occurred many times. The CDR3 bases are TGTGCCAGCAGAATACAGGGGGAATACGAGCAGTACTTC. Its translation: CASRIQGEYEQYF. The genes are TRBV2 and TRBJ2-7; 8 nucleotides match TRBD1. V was clipped by 6 bases and J by 4 bases; unmatched bases: 5. This CDR3 is 13 amino acids long. Germline values: CDR1 SNHLY, CDR2 FYNNEI.

This chain uses TRBV6-1 with TRBJ1-1; D gene unclear. Germline CDR1 is MNHNS and CDR2 is SASEGT. There are 10 residues in the CDR3. V was pared by 10 bases and J by 8 bases, with 11 bases between. This CDR3 is CATSRTEAFF. In DNA, the CDR3 is TGTGCCACCTCTCGGACGGAAGCTTTCTTT.

The V gene is TRBV6-9, the J gene TRBJ1-3, with 7 bases lining up with TRBD1. V lost 4 bases, J lost 5 bases, and 8 bases stayed unmatched. CDR3 length equals 15 residues. Germline CDR1 reads MNHGY; CDR2 reads SVAAGI. CDR3 loop: CASSSTGVRRNTIYF. The CDR3 DNA reads as TGTGCCAGCAGTTCCACAGGGGTTAGGAGAAACACCATATATTTT.

This clonotype was seen only a few times. The V call is TRBV20-1, the J call TRBJ2-3; 8 bases match TRBD2. J was trimmed by 0 bases and V by 6 bases; bases with no gene match: 8. This CDR3 is 15 amino acids long. Germline values: CDR1 DFQATT, CDR2 SNEGSKA (reference sequence). The CDR3 here is CSASRSGMSTDTQYF. The CDR3 coding sequence is TGCAGTGCGAGCCGTAGCGGGATGAGCACAGATACGCAGTATTTT.

This clonotype came up many times. The rearrangement uses TRBV2 and TRBJ2-5, with D uncertain. V lost 6 bases and J 1 base, leaving 0 bases between the germline ends. The germline gives CDR1 SNHLY, CDR2 FYNNEI. CDR3 size: 10 residues. CDR3 loop: CASSQETQYF. CDR3 nucleotide sequence: TGTGCCAGCAGCCAAGAGACCCAGTACTTC. Using reference TRBV2 and TRBJ2-5 for the parts outside the CDR3, the full variable domain is EPEVTQTPSHQVTQMGQEVILRCVPISNHLYFYWYRQILGQKVEFLVSFYNNEISEKSEIFDDQFSVERPDGSNFTLKIRSTKLEDSAMYFCASSQETQYFGPGTRLLVL.

The chain links TRBV20-1 to TRBJ2-2; TRBD2 aligns across 7 bases. Germline CDR1 is DFQATT and CDR2 is SNEGSKA (reference sequence). J gave up 6 bases and V 6 bases, and 10 bases lay outside the gene matches. The CDR3 runs to 14 residues. In DNA, the CDR3 is TGCAGTGCCCACCACGGCGGGAGACCCGGGGAGCTGTTTTTT. Residues: CSAHHGGRPGELFF.

This clonotype has a count of ten or more. The chain uses TRBV2 and TRBJ2-5; no reliable D call. V was shortened by 6 bases and J by 5 bases, with 10 bases between the two germline ends. The germline V gene has CDR1 SNHLY and CDR2 FYNNEI. The length of the CDR3 is 12 residues. The CDR3 reads CASRRYGETQYF. The CDR3, as DNA: TGTGCCAGCAGGCGCTACGGGGAGACCCAGTACTTC.

This clonotype has more than one count but fewer than ten. This chain links TRBV25-1 with TRBJ2-2; a possible D gene is TRBD2 (5 bases). Deletions cut 1 base from V and 5 bases from J, with 11 bases between. CDR1 MGHDK and CDR2 SYGVNS come from the germline V gene. This CDR3 spans 15 amino acids. The CDR3 bases are TGTGCCAGCAGTGAATGGAGGACTGGTACCGGGGAGCTGTTTTTT. It encodes CASSEWRTGTGELFF.

The chain is built from TRBV2 and TRBJ2-5; D unclear. Per the germline V gene, CDR1 is SNHLY and CDR2 is FYNNEI. V gave up 8 bases and J gave up 1 base, with 17 bases separating them. The CDR3 spans 15 residues. Written as DNA, the CDR3 is TGTGCCAGCTCACCACCGGTCGCGGTCCAAGAGACCCAGTACTTC. Amino acids: CASSPPVAVQETQYF.

This clonotype was seen only a few times. The V call is TRBV13, the J call TRBJ2-7; no reliable D call. The length of the CDR3 is 13 residues. V lost 5 bases and J 2 bases, leaving 10 bases between the germline ends. The V gene's germline CDR1 is PRHDT and CDR2 FYEKMQ (reference sequence). CDR3 nucleotide sequence: TGTGCCAGCAGCCCCCCCCGGACCTACGAGCAGTACTTC. Translating gives CASSPPRTYEQYF.

In its sample, this clonotype was seen many times. The V gene is TRBV28, the J gene TRBJ2-7; 7 nucleotides line up with TRBD1. CDR3 length: 19 residues. Germline V gene lookup returns CDR1 MDHEN and CDR2 SYDVKM. After removal of 3 bases from V and 3 bases from J, the junction contained 20 bases not matched to a gene. The CDR3 DNA is TGTGCCAGCAGTTTGGGGTCCATTATCGACAGGGCTGGGGGCTACGAGCAGTACTTC. Encoded protein: CASSLGSIIDRAGGYEQYF.

Many counts were recorded for this clonotype. This chain uses TRBV6-5 with TRBJ1-6, with no clear D. Trimming removed 2 bases from V and 0 bases from J, with 5 bases in between. Germline assignment: CDR1 MNHEY and CDR2 SVGAGI. The CDR3 consists of 15 residues. CDR3 coding DNA: TGTGCCAGCAGTTACAGTGCCTCCTATAATTCACCCCTCCACTTT. Protein: CASSYSASYNSPLHF.

V and J are TRBV7-9 and TRBJ1-1, with 10 bases identical to TRBD1. The CDR3 covers 17 residues. CDR1 is SEHNR and CDR2 is FQNEAQ in the germline V gene (reference sequence). Trimming took 1 base from V and 0 from J; bases not matched to a gene: 5. The CDR3 reads CASSLGGTGVLNTEAFF. In nucleotides, the CDR3 is TGTGCCAGCAGCTTAGGCGGGACAGGGGTTCTGAACACTGAAGCTTTCTTT. Filled out from reference TRBV7-9 and TRBJ1-1, the complete variable domain reads DTGVSQNPRHKITKRGQNVTFRCDPISEHNRLYWYRQTLGQGPEFLTYFQNEAQLEKSRLLSDRFSAERPKGSFSTLEIQRTEQGDSAMYLCASSLGGTGVLNTEAFFGQGTRLTVV.